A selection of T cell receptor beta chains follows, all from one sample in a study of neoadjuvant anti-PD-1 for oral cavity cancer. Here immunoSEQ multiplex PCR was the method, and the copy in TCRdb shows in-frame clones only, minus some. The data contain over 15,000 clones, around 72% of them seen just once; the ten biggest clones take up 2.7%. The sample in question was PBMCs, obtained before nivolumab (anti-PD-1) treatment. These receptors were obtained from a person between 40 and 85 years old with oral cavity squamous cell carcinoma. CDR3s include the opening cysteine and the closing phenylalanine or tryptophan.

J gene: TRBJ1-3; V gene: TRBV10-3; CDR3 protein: CAISDSSGNTIYF
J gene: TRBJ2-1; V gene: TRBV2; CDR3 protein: CASSKAPNFFWFF
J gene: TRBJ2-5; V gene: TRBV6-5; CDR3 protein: CASRGTLQETQYF
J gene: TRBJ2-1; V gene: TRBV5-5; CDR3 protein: CASSLPGQGSYNEQFF
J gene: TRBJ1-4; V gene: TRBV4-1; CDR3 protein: CASSQDWDAVRKLFF
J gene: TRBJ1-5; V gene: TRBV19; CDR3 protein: CASSIDMGGNQPQHF
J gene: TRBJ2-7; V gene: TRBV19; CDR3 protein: CASSIGHSYEQYF
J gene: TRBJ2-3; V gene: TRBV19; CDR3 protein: CASRNQGTDTQYF
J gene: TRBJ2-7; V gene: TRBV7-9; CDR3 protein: CASSQGLSIAYF
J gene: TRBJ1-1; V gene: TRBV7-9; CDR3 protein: CASSPRGGMQAEAFF
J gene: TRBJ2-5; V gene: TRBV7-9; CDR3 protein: CASSPTGTAEETQYF
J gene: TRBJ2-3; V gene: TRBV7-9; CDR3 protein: CASSLRGQTTDTQYF
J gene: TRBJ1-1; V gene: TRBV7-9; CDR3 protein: CASSQDPGGTEAFF
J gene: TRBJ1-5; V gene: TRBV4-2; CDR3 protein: CASSQEIGNQPQHF
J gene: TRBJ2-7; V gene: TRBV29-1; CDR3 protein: CSVRLSSSYEQYF
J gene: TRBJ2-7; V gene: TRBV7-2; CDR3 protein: CASSLTGLGDEEQYF
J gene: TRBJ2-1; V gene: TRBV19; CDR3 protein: CASRPLGREVYNEQFF
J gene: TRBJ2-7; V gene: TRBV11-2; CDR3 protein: CASSAGLAGVYEQYF
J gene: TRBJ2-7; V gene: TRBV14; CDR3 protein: CASSQTYEQYF
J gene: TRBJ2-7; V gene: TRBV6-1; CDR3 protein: CASSEGRVAYEQYF
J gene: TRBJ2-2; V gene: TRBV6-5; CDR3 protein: CASSGGYSTGELFF
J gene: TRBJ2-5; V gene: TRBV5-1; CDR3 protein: CASSLTSGTQETQYF
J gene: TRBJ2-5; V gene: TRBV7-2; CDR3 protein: CASSSDRQETQYF
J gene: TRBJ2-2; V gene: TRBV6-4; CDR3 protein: CASSPEPNTGELFF
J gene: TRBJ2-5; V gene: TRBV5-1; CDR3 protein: CASSKGQGAFETQYF
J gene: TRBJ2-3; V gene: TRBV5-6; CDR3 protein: CASSLPGLAGDTQYF
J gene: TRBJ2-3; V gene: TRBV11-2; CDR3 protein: CASSLAARSRISDTQYF
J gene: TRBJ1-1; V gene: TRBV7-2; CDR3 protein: CASSLEDYTEAFF
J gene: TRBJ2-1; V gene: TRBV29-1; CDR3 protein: CSVGTGYNEQFF